One T cell receptor (beta chain) is described in this entry. Its antigen remains unknown. The record originates from a study of T cell responses to AZD1222 COVID-19 vaccine. Study findings and constraints: Vaccination with two AZD1222 doses was followed by a rise in Spike-specific TCR breadth and depth. Among AZD1222 vaccinees, only six or seven were seropositive at baseline.

The assay was immunoSEQ multiplex PCR, and TCRdb's table has in-frame clones only and misses some. The repertoire holds about 88,000 clones, with about nine tenths as singletons. This CDR3 contains 14 residues. Trimming left V 0 bases short and J 4 bases short, with 7 bases between. Germline CDR1 SGHKS, CDR2 YYEKEE (reference sequence). The sequence came from an adult who received the AZD1222 COVID-19 vaccine. The material sequenced was peripheral blood, taken 28 days after the second AZD1222 dose. This sequence joins TRBV5-5 and TRBJ1-4; D is uncertain. The CDR3 loop reads CASSLGRINEKLFF. The CDR3 DNA sequence: TGTGCCAGCAGCTTGGGACGGATTAATGAAAAACTGTTTTTT. The full variable domain, with the rest looked up from reference TRBV5-5 and TRBJ1-4, is DAGVTQSPTHLIKTRGQQVTLRCSPISGHKSVSWYQQVLGQGPQFIFQYYEKEERGRGNFPDRFSARQFPNYSSELNVNALLLGDSALYLCASSLGRINEKLFFGSGTQLSVL.